The 24 T cell receptor beta chains below come from one sample, sequenced in a study of neurological immune-mediated disorders. TCRdb recomputed calls from the 5' RACE reads with MiXCR, one row per CDR3 protein. Here the sample spans some 34,000 distinct CDR3 sequences, approximately 1.5% being singletons. What was sequenced was PBMCs. The receptors were gathered from a young woman with multiple sclerosis.

This clonotype was detected a few times. V and J are TRBV4-1 and TRBJ1-5, with D unresolved. V was clipped by 1 base and J by 6 bases, with 13 bases between them. Germline CDR1 reads MGHRA; CDR2 reads YSYEKL. CDR3 length: 15 amino acids. The CDR3: CASSQVPSGGQPQHF. CDR3 sequence (DNA): TGCGCCAGCAGCCAAGTCCCGTCGGGTGGTCAGCCCCAGCATTTT.

This clonotype occurred many times. The J gene is TRBJ2-3, the V gene TRBV25-1, with D tentatively TRBD1 or TRBD2 (5 bases each). The CDR3 is made up of 15 amino acids. Trimming stripped 1 base from V and 4 bases from J, with 12 bases between. Germline V gene data show CDR1 as MGHDK and CDR2 as SYGVNS. The CDR3 sequence is CASSEFRGNADTQYF. DNA of the CDR3: TGTGCCAGCAGTGAATTCCGGGGCAACGCAGATACGCAGTATTTT.

This clonotype was detected ten times or more. V is TRBV5-1 and J is TRBJ2-3, with 9 bases that match TRBD2. CDR3 length: 15 residues. J gave up 2 bases and V 6 bases, and 7 bases lay outside the gene matches. Germline CDR1 SGHRS, CDR2 YFSETQ. The CDR3 sequence: CASKALAGSTDTQYF. The CDR3 nucleotides are TGCGCCAGCAAGGCGCTAGCGGGGTCCACAGATACGCAGTATTTT.

This clonotype has at least ten counts. V is TRBV12-3 or TRBV12-4 and J is TRBJ1-4; TRBD1 matches at 7 bases. After removal of 6 bases from V and 7 bases from J, the junction contained 5 bases not matched to a gene. CDR3 length: 13 residues. CDR3 loop: CASREGAGEKLFF. In DNA form, the CDR3 reads TGTGCCAGCAGGGAGGGGGCAGGTGAAAAACTGTTTTTT.

This clonotype has at least ten counts. The chain joins TRBV7-9 to TRBJ2-5; tentative D call: TRBD1 (6 bases). CDR1 SEHNR and CDR2 FQNEAQ come from the germline V gene (reference sequence). Trimming pared 5 bases from V and 3 bases from J, leaving 13 bases between. This CDR3 contains 14 residues. The CDR3 nucleotides are TGTGCCAGCAGCCCGAGGGGGTATGAAGAGACCCAGTACTTC. This sequence encodes CASSPRGYEETQYF.

This clonotype was counted at least ten times. The chain is built from TRBV20-1 and TRBJ2-5; no firm D call. CDR1 is DFQATT, CDR2 SNEGSKA, per germline (reference sequence). V gave up 7 bases and J gave up 2 bases, with 17 bases separating them. The CDR3 has 14 amino acids. CDR3 bases: TGCAGTGTCCAAGACTCCAAGGGTCAAGAGACCCAGTACTTC. Protein sequence: CSVQDSKGQETQYF.

This clonotype has a count of ten or more. This chain uses TRBV15 with TRBJ1-5, with no clear D. V lost 0 bases to trimming and J lost 1 base, with 7 bases between them. Germline CDR1 reads LNHNV; CDR2 reads YYDKDF (reference sequence). The CDR3 has 15 amino acids. The CDR3 protein is CATSRDLMSNQPQHF. The CDR3 DNA reads as TGTGCCACCAGCAGAGATCTCATGAGCAATCAGCCCCAGCATTTT.

This clonotype was found many times. V usage is TRBV6-1 and J usage is TRBJ1-2, with unresolved D. The V end lost 6 bases, the J end lost 5 bases, and 4 bases lay between the germline ends. CDR3 length: 10 residues. CDR1 is MNHNS and CDR2 is SASEGT in the germline V gene. The CDR3 nucleotides are TGTGCCAGCAGGGAATATGGCTACACCTTC. It translates to CASREYGYTF.

This clonotype was recorded many times. V gene TRBV12-3 or TRBV12-4 combines with J gene TRBJ2-1; D not certain. V was trimmed by 2 bases and J by 10 bases, leaving 9 bases between them. This CDR3 contains 12 residues. The CDR3 loop is CASSLYPREQFF. CDR3 nucleotide sequence: TGTGCCAGCAGTTTATACCCTCGGGAGCAGTTCTTC.

This clonotype was detected ten times or more. V is TRBV5-1 and J is TRBJ2-7, with D perhaps matching TRBD2 (6 bases). CDR1 SGHRS and CDR2 YFSETQ come from the germline V gene. V lost 3 bases, J lost 3 bases, and 13 bases lay in between. The CDR3 is 14 residues long. The CDR3 is CASSSRRGNYEQYF. CDR3 DNA: TGCGCCAGCAGCTCTCGGCGGGGCAACTACGAGCAGTACTTC.

This clonotype came up many times. J is TRBJ2-3 and V is TRBV24-1, with 9 positions matching TRBD2. V shed 5 bases and J 3 bases; nucleotides not matched to a gene: 11. The CDR3 covers 17 residues. The germline CDR1 and CDR2 sequences are KGHDR and SFDVKD. CDR3 nucleotide sequence: TGTGCCACCAGTGGGTCCGGGACTAGCCCCCCGACAGATACGCAGTATTTT. Amino acids: CATSGSGTSPPTDTQYF.

This clonotype counts as medium-sized. This chain joins TRBV12-3 or TRBV12-4 and TRBJ1-5, with 10 bases fitting TRBD1. The CDR3 totals 16 residues. V gave up 6 bases and J gave up 0 bases; unmatched junction bases: 5. CDR3 nucleotide sequence: TGTGCCAGCAGCCCGGGGACAGGGGCTAGCAATCAGCCCCAGCATTTT. Its translation is CASSPGTGASNQPQHF.

This clonotype appeared many times. The rearrangement uses TRBV15 and TRBJ2-3; D ambiguous. Trimming pared 0 bases from V and 2 bases from J, leaving 12 bases between. CDR3 length: 16 amino acids. Germline lookup yields CDR1 LNHNV and CDR2 YYDKDF (reference sequence). The DNA for the CDR3 is TGTGCCACCAGCAGAGACATCGCCGGAACCACAGATACGCAGTATTTT. Residues: CATSRDIAGTTDTQYF.

This clonotype was picked up many times. The rearrangement links TRBV7-2 to TRBJ2-3, with D perhaps TRBD2 (6 bases). Trimming pared 1 base from V and 10 bases from J, leaving 12 bases between. This CDR3 has 13 amino acids. Looked up from germline, CDR1 is SGHTA and CDR2 is FQGNSA. The chain's CDR3 is CASSLDILAPQYF. Here the CDR3 DNA reads TGTGCCAGCAGCTTAGATATACTAGCTCCGCAGTATTTT. The full variable domain, with the rest looked up from reference TRBV7-2 and TRBJ2-3, is GAGVSQSPSNKVTEKGKDVELRCDPISGHTALYWYRQSLGQGLEFLIYFQGNSAPDKSGLPSDRFSAERTGGSVSTLTIQRTQQEDSAVYLCASSLDILAPQYFGPGTRLTVL.

This clonotype was counted only a few times. A much larger clone sits a single nucleotide away, making a read error possible. The genes are TRBV5-1 and TRBJ2-7; D may be TRBD2 (5 bases). The CDR3 runs 13 residues. In germline, CDR1 is SGHRS, CDR2 YFSETQ. As DNA, the CDR3 is TGCACCAGCAGTCAAGCGGCCACCTACGAGCAGTACTTC. This translates into CTSSQAATYEQYF. Full variable domain (missing parts from reference TRBV5-1 and TRBJ2-7): KAGVTQTPRYLIKTRGQQVTLSCSPISGHRSVSWYQQTPGQGLQFLFEYFSETQRNKGNFPGRFSGRQFSNSRSEMNVSTLELGDSALYLCTSSQAATYEQYFGPGTRLTVT.

This clonotype was found many times. The rearrangement uses TRBV29-1 and TRBJ1-3; D perhaps matches TRBD1 (5 bases). Trimming removed 4 bases from V and 0 bases from J, with 7 bases in between. The germline gives CDR1 SQVTM, CDR2 ANQGSEA. The CDR3 has 13 residues. The CDR3 protein is CSVVGGSGNTIYF. The CDR3 DNA reads TGCAGCGTTGTGGGGGGCTCTGGAAACACCATATATTTT.

This clonotype was found a few times. CDR3 DNA sequence: TGCGCCAGCAGCGCTGGGCTAGCCACGCAGTATTTT. Amino acid sequence: CASSAGLATQYF. V gene TRBV5-1 combines with J gene TRBJ2-3; possibly TRBD2 for D (5 bases). Per germline, CDR1 SGHRS and CDR2 YFSETQ. V gave up 4 bases and J gave up 9 bases, with 12 bases separating them. The length of the CDR3 is 12 residues. Full variable domain (rest looked up from reference TRBV5-1 and TRBJ2-3): KAGVTQTPRYLIKTRGQQVTLSCSPISGHRSVSWYQQTPGQGLQFLFEYFSETQRNKGNFPGRFSGRQFSNSRSEMNVSTLELGDSALYLCASSAGLATQYFGPGTRLTVL.

Ten or more counts support this clonotype. V usage is TRBV10-3 and J usage is TRBJ1-1, with 9 bases fitting TRBD1. CDR1 and CDR2 (germline): ENHRY, SYGVKD. The CDR3 sequence is 14 residues long. The J segment lost 1 base and the V segment lost 5 bases, leaving 2 bases of the junction unmatched. The DNA for the CDR3 is TGTGCCATCAGTAGACAGGGGGAGAACACTGAAGCTTTCTTT. Encoded protein: CAISRQGENTEAFF.

There are many counts of this clonotype. The chain couples TRBV14 to TRBJ1-4; D call uncertain. The CDR3 is 15 amino acids. Deletions cut 1 base from V and 3 bases from J, with 9 bases between. CDR1 is SGHDN, CDR2 FVKESK, per germline. Here the CDR3 reads CASSQGWRSNEKLFF. CDR3 nucleotides: TGTGCCAGCAGCCAAGGCTGGAGATCTAATGAAAAACTGTTTTTT.

This clonotype was found many times. This chain uses TRBV7-2 with TRBJ2-5; D uncertain. The CDR3 has 13 amino acids. Trimming removed 4 bases from V and 3 bases from J, with 9 bases in between. CDR1 is SGHTA and CDR2 is FQGNSA in the germline V gene. CDR3 sequence (DNA): TGTGCCAGCAGCTCCCAGTATGAAGAGACCCAGTACTTC. It yields the protein CASSSQYEETQYF.

This clonotype was observed at least ten times. The chain joins TRBV7-2 to TRBJ2-5, with TRBD1 matching 7 bases. The CDR3 is made up of 15 amino acids. The V and J ends lost 1 base and 5 bases, in that order; junction bases with no gene match: 7. Germline lookup yields CDR1 SGHTA and CDR2 FQGNSA. The CDR3 region has the DNA TGTGCCAGCAGCTTAGGGGACAGTATTATTGAGACCCAGTACTTC. Protein product: CASSLGDSIIETQYF.

This clonotype has a count of ten or more. The chain combines TRBV29-1 with TRBJ1-1, with TRBD1 as a possible D gene (5 bases). Germline CDR1 SQVTM, CDR2 ANQGSEA. The CDR3 is 12 residues long. The CDR3 region is CKSVGGGTEAFF. The CDR3 DNA reads TGCAAAAGCGTTGGGGGGGGGACTGAAGCTTTCTTT.

Many counts were recorded for this clonotype. This rearrangement joins TRBV6-6 to TRBJ2-7; TRBD1 is a possible D gene (5 bases). The V and J ends lost 2 bases and 5 bases respectively, with 7 bases between them. Germline CDR1 is MNHNY and CDR2 is SVGAGI (reference sequence). The CDR3 consists of 12 residues. DNA of the CDR3: TGTGCCAGCAGTTACGGCAGGGACGAGCAGTACTTC. It specifies CASSYGRDEQYF.

This clonotype was seen ten or more times. DNA for the CDR3: TGTGCCAGCAGCTTCGGGCAGGCTTCCCGCGCCGGGGAGCTGTTTTTT. Translation gives CASSFGQASRAGELFF. The chain links TRBV7-6 to TRBJ2-2; D unclear. The CDR3 sequence is 16 residues long. V was clipped by 3 bases and J by 6 bases, with 17 bases between them. Per germline, CDR1 SGHVS and CDR2 FNYEAQ.